The rows below give T cell receptor beta chains drawn from one sample of a study of beta chain features in type 1 diabetes. The protocol was immunoSEQ multiplex PCR, while the TCRdb copy is restricted to in-frame clones and leaves out a portion. In the table there are fewer than 350,000 clones, roughly 15% of which are singletons. Sequenced: naive CD4+ T cells from blood. Every receptor here comes from a man between 18 and 35 years old with type 1 diabetes. Both conserved end residues are part of each CDR3. D genes are given only for firm matches. A row's size may be missing; if present it is once, few, many or a size class.

.	TRBD1	TRBJ2-3	TRBV4-3	TGCGCCAGCAGCCAAGATCTTCAGGGGGTAGATACGCAGTATTTT	CASSQDLQGVDTQYF
.	.	TRBJ1-3	TRBV7-9	TGTGCCAGCAGCCCCTTCGCTGGAAACACCATATATTTT	CASSPFAGNTIYF
.	.	TRBJ2-2	TRBV11-2	TGTGCCAGCAGCTTAGGGTTAGCGGCGGCCGGGGAGCTGTTTTTT	CASSLGLAAAGELFF
few	.	TRBJ2-1	TRBV14	TGTGCCAGCAGCCAAGCTAGCGCCCCCTACAATGAGCAGTTCTTC	CASSQASAPYNEQFF
few	.	TRBJ2-7	TRBV28	TGTGCCAGCAGTTTAACATCCTACGAGCAGTACTTC	CASSLTSYEQYF
few	TRBD1	TRBJ2-7	TRBV11-2	TGTGCCAGCAGCACCGTTTGGACAGGGGGTATTTACGAGCAGTACTTC	CASSTVWTGGIYEQYF
.	.	TRBJ1-1	TRBV7-2	TGTGCCAGCAGCTCAGGTCCCCGTCTCACTGAAGCTTTCTTT	CASSSGPRLTEAFF
few	TRBD1	TRBJ1-1	TRBV13	TGTGCCAGCAGCTTAGAGGACAGGGCGGATGAAGCTTTCTTT	CASSLEDRADEAFF
few	TRBD2	TRBJ2-7	TRBV18	TGTGCCAGCACACCCTTAGCGGGCGAGGGGGAGCAGTACTTC	CASTPLAGEGEQYF
.	TRBD1	TRBJ2-1	TRBV19	TGTGCCAGTAGTATCCGGGCACAGGGGATTTACAATGAGCAGTTCTTC	CASSIRAQGIYNEQFF
.	TRBD2	TRBJ2-2	TRBV7-9	TGTGCCAGCAGCTATGGGCTAGCGGGGGGCCATTCGAACACCGGGGAGCTGTTTTTT	CASSYGLAGGHSNTGELFF
.	.	TRBJ2-2	TRBV19	TGTGCCAGTAGACAGGGCACCGGGGAGCTGTTTTTT	CASRQGTGELFF
.	TRBD1	TRBJ2-7	TRBV18	TGTGCCAGCTCACTGGGACAGGGTACAGCCTACGAGCAGTACTTC	CASSLGQGTAYEQYF
.	.	TRBJ2-5	TRBV21-1	TGTGCCAGCAGCAACCCGAAAGGGGGCGAGACCCAGTACTTC	CASSNPKGGETQYF
few	TRBD1	TRBJ1-3	TRBV5-1	TGCGCCAGCAGCCCCAGGGGGAACTCTGGAAACACCATATATTTT	CASSPRGNSGNTIYF
.	.	TRBJ2-5	TRBV2	TGTGCCAGCACCCGTGAGGAAGAGACCCAGTACTTC	CASTREEETQYF
.	TRBD1	TRBJ2-2	TRBV7-2	TGTGCCAGCAGCGTTGGGACAGGGTCCACCGGGGAGCTGTTTTTT	CASSVGTGSTGELFF
few	.	TRBJ2-7	TRBV18	TGTGCCAGCTCACCGGCGACTATACCCTCCTACGAGCAGTACTTC	CASSPATIPSYEQYF
few	.	TRBJ2-4	TRBV2	TGTGCCAGCAGTGAGAGGACAGCGGTAAACATTCAGTACTTC	CASSERTAVNIQYF
few	.	TRBJ2-1	TRBV5-6	TGTGCCAGCAGCTCCCTTGGGGGGAGTTTGGTTGAGCAGTTCTTC	CASSSLGGSLVEQFF
.	.	TRBJ2-5	TRBV11-2	TGTGCCAGCAGCCTCAGCGGCAGAGAGACCCAGTACTTC	CASSLSGRETQYF
.	.	TRBJ2-7	TRBV29-1	TGCAGCGTTGGACTAGAAGGTGACGAGCAGTACTTC	CSVGLEGDEQYF
.	.	TRBJ2-7	TRBV28	TGTGCCAGCAGTATGCGGAACGAGCAGTACTTC	CASSMRNEQYF
.	TRBD1	TRBJ2-4	TRBV5-6	TGTGCCAGCAGCGCCTACAGGGGTAGCAAAAACATTCAGTACTTC	CASSAYRGSKNIQYF
few	.	TRBJ2-2	TRBV4-2	TGTGCCAGCAGCCCTCGGGGGAACACCGGGGAGCTGTTTTTT	CASSPRGNTGELFF
.	TRBD1	TRBJ1-5	TRBV4-3	TGCGCCAGCAGCCATTTACCAGGACAGGGTCTCCAGCCCCAGCATTTT	CASSHLPGQGLQPQHF
few	.	TRBJ2-1	TRBV7-8	TGTGCCAGCAGCTTAGTTCGGCTAGCGCGCTACAATGAGCAGTTCTTC	CASSLVRLARYNEQFF
few	TRBD1	TRBJ2-1	TRBV9	TGTGCCAGCAGCGTCACACAGGGGTTTGTCCCCTACAATGAGCAGTTCTTC	CASSVTQGFVPYNEQFF
few	TRBD1	TRBJ1-1	TRBV9	TGTGCCAGCAGCCGGACAGGGGGGGTGGCTTTCTTT	CASSRTGGVAFF
.	.	TRBJ1-2	TRBV28	TGTGCCAGCTCGAATCCCGGGGAAGGCTATGGCTACACCTTC	CASSNPGEGYGYTF
.	TRBD1	TRBJ2-3	TRBV7-2	TGTGCCAGCAGCTTAGGAGGGGGCTTTGCAGATACGCAGTATTTT	CASSLGGGFADTQYF
.	.	TRBJ2-2	TRBV5-1	TGCGCCAGCAGCTCAGGACACACTAACACCGGGGAGCTGTTTTTT	CASSSGHTNTGELFF
.	.	TRBJ2-7	TRBV5-1	TGCGCCAGCAGCCGGGGACATGAGAACTACGAGCAGTACTTC	CASSRGHENYEQYF
.	.	TRBJ1-2	TRBV23-1	TGCGCCAGCAGTCAAACAGGGCCCTATGGCTACACCTTC	CASSQTGPYGYTF
few	TRBD1	TRBJ2-7	TRBV7-9	TGTGCCAGCAGCCGCCCAATCCTTGACAGGGGCGAGCAGTACTTC	CASSRPILDRGEQYF
.	.	TRBJ2-5	TRBV5-1	TGCGCCAGCAGCTTGGGACAGGCGGAGACCCAGTACTTC	CASSLGQAETQYF
few	TRBD2	TRBJ2-7	TRBV5-1	TGCGCCAGCAGATGGGGATGGGAGGGAACGTACGAGCAGTACTTC	CASRWGWEGTYEQYF
.	TRBD1	TRBJ1-2	TRBV5-1	TGCGCCAGCAGCGGGCGGACAGGGAACTATGGCTACACCTTC	CASSGRTGNYGYTF
.	.	TRBJ1-5	TRBV4-2	TGTGCCAGCGCAGACAGGCCGAATCAGCCCCAGCATTTT	CASADRPNQPQHF
.	.	TRBJ1-1	TRBV4-2	TGTGCCAGCAGCCGTGGCCCCTATGACTCTGAAGCTTTCTTT	CASSRGPYDSEAFF
.	.	TRBJ2-7	TRBV29-1	TGCAGCGTTCGTCCATGGGGCCAGGGGTACGAGCAGTACTTC	CSVRPWGQGYEQYF
few	.	TRBJ2-3	TRBV9	TGTGCCAGCAGCGTAGAAGGGGTCCGCACAGATACGCAGTATTTT	CASSVEGVRTDTQYF